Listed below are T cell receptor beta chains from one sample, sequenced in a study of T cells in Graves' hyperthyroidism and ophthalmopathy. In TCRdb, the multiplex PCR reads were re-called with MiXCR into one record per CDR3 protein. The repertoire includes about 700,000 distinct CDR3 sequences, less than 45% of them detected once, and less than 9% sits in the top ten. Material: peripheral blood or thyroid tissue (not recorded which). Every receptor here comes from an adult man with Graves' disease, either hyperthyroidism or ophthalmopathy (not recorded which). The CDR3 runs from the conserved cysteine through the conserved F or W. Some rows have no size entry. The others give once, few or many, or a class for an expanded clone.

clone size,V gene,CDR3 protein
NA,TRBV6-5,CASGGQGDTGELFF
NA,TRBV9,CASSAQGARTGELFF
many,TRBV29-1,CSVEQWETQYF
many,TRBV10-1,CASSESGRDEQYF
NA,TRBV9,CASRSIPRYEQYF
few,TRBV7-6,CASSHNYYEQYF
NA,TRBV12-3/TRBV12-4,CASSYSIKHTSNQPQHF
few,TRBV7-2,CASRTSGTVNTEAFF
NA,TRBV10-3,CASLQDSPLHF
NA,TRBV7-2,CASSLLSGKLLNTEAFF
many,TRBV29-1,CSVISGSGTGELFF
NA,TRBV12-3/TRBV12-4,CASSGTGGTLNEKLFF
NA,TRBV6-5,CASGPKWGGTLETQYF
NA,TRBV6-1,CASGGPAFF
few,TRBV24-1,CATSDWASGSRDTGELFF
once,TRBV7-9,CASSLGHFKPQHF
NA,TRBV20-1,CSARDRQRGGYEQYF
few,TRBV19,CASSSRGTGVGNTIYF
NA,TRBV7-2,CASSSGLAGIEAETQHF
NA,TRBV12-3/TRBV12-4,CASRTPGQENGYTF
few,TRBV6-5,CASSKSTGRATEAFF
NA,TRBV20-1,CSAMRGGYTF
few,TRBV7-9,CASSLGQGLPGNTIYF
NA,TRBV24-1,CASSPGTDGTGELFF
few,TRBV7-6,CASSFGGWNQETQYF
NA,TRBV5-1,CASSLEGTAYSYEQYF
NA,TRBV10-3,CATAVTGETQYF
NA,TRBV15,CATSREGDKLFF
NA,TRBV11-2,CASSLDRANIGELFF
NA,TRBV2,CASSRAGTSNEKLFF
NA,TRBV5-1,CASCRGTGAGANVLTF
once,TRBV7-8,CASSPARIPNLSSYEQYF
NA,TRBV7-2,CASSQGQAYPYEQYF
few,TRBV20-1,CSAVESLTGGLKYGYTF
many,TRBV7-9,CASSLAGLNYGYTF
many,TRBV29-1,CSVVQAQNTEAFF